This passage covers 28 T cell receptor beta chains from one sample sequenced in a study of T cell responses to AZD1222 COVID-19 vaccine. Assay: immunoSEQ multiplex PCR; the TCRdb copy retains only in-frame clones and omits some. Counted here are 100,000 to 120,000 clones, more than 70% occurring once; the ten biggest clones make up around 10%. Sequencing was performed on peripheral blood, taken on day 0 of AZD1222 vaccination. These receptors all stem from an adult in good health.

The V gene is TRBV9, the J gene TRBJ2-3; 11 positions agree with TRBD1. The V and J ends lost 4 bases and 3 bases, in that order; junction bases with no gene match: 4. The CDR3 contains 15 residues. Germline-derived CDR1 and CDR2 are SGDLS and YYNGEE. Written as DNA, the CDR3 is TGTGCCAGCAGCTGGGACAGGGGGGGGACAGATACGCAGTATTTT. Translated, it gives CASSWDRGGTDTQYF.

The chain combines TRBV3-1 (or the pseudogene TRBV3-2) with TRBJ2-1, with 8 bases aligning to TRBD2. CDR1 and CDR2 from the germline V gene are LGHDT and YNNKEL (reference sequence). V trimming: 5 bases; J trimming: 5 bases; junction bases outside the gene matches: 11. This CDR3 has 16 amino acids. This CDR3 reads CASSNRAGVYDNEQFF. CDR3 nucleotides: TGTGCCAGCAGCAACCGAGCGGGAGTTTACGACAATGAGCAGTTCTTC.

This sequence joins TRBV27 and TRBJ2-1; 8 positions agree with TRBD2. CDR3 length equals 15 residues. J gave up 9 bases and V 5 bases, and 12 bases lay outside the gene matches. Germline-derived CDR1 and CDR2 are MNHEY and SMNVEV (reference sequence). This CDR3 is CASSRPGLVSGEQFF. CDR3 DNA: TGTGCCAGCAGTAGACCGGGACTAGTATCCGGTGAGCAGTTCTTC.

The V and J genes are TRBV29-1 and TRBJ1-2; D is possibly TRBD1 (6 bases). Germline V gene data show CDR1 as SQVTM and CDR2 as ANQGSEA. The V end lost 6 bases, the J end lost 6 bases, and 17 bases lay between the germline ends. This CDR3 is built from 13 residues. Written as DNA, the CDR3 is TGCAGCGTGGGGGTATTGTCAGGGGATGGCTACACCTTC. Protein sequence: CSVGVLSGDGYTF.

This chain links TRBV7-2 with TRBJ2-7, with D perhaps TRBD1 (5 bases). This CDR3 spans 14 amino acids. Germline values: CDR1 SGHTA, CDR2 FQGNSA. V was pared by 3 bases and J by 5 bases, with 14 bases between. The DNA of the CDR3 is TGTGCCAGCAGCTTGGGGCAGGGCTCGCACGAGCAGTACTTC. It yields the protein CASSLGQGSHEQYF.

The chain is built from TRBV19 and TRBJ2-2; D uncertain. The CDR3 runs to 13 residues. Looked up from germline, CDR1 is LNHDA and CDR2 is SQIVND (reference sequence). V shed 2 bases and J shed 6 bases, with 7 bases lying between them. Written as DNA, the CDR3 is TGTGCCAGTAGTATAAACACCCCCGGGGAGCTGTTTTTT. Protein product: CASSINTPGELFF.

This clone came up once. The chain combines TRBV29-1 with TRBJ2-2, with 10 bases matching TRBD1. This CDR3 region has 11 residues. CDR1 and CDR2 (germline): SQVTM, ANQGSEA. The CDR3 DNA follows: TGCGGGACAGGGGACACCGGGGAGCTGTTTTTT. This gives the protein CGTGDTGELFF.

The rearrangement uses TRBV12-3 or TRBV12-4 and TRBJ2-2; no definite D call. Trimming shortened V by 2 bases and J by 6 bases, and 7 bases separated the two germline ends. The CDR3 runs to 13 residues. CDR3 DNA: TGTGCCAGCAGTTTACGGGTAGCCGGGGAGCTGTTTTTT. It codes for CASSLRVAGELFF.

The chain uses TRBV28 and TRBJ1-6; weak D call: TRBD1 (6 bases). There are 15 residues in the CDR3. Looked up from germline, CDR1 is MDHEN and CDR2 is SYDVKM. V lost 5 bases and J lost 8, with 16 bases in between. The CDR3 is CASSLIQGTDSPLHF. In nucleotides, the CDR3 is TGTGCCAGCAGTCTTATACAGGGAACGGATTCACCCCTCCACTTT.

The chain joins TRBV4-1 to TRBJ2-5; TRBD2 might be the D (5 bases). V lost 0 bases and J 7 bases, leaving 15 bases between the germline ends. The germline V gene has CDR1 MGHRA and CDR2 YSYEKL. CDR3 length equals 15 residues. Here the CDR3 DNA reads TGCGCCAGCAGCCAAGATTTGGGATCCAGCGGGACCCAGTACTTC. This gives the protein CASSQDLGSSGTQYF.

This chain joins TRBV24-1 and TRBJ1-2; D may be TRBD1 (5 bases). The CDR3 contains 14 residues. CDR1 and CDR2 (germline): KGHDR, SFDVKD. Deletions cut 7 bases from V and 4 bases from J, with 15 bases between. CDR3 in amino acids: CATSPRRVGYGYTF. CDR3 bases: TGTGCCACCAGCCCTCGCAGGGTCGGCTATGGCTACACCTTC.

The chain links TRBV7-9 to TRBJ2-2; D possibly corresponds to TRBD2 (7 bases). Deletions cut 6 bases from V and 3 bases from J, with 14 bases between. Looked up from germline, CDR1 is SEHNR and CDR2 is FQNEAQ (reference sequence). CDR3 length: 15 amino acids. The DNA for the CDR3 is TGTGCCAGCAGTCCGACGGGGGGCGACACCGGGGAGCTGTTTTTT. This sequence encodes CASSPTGGDTGELFF.

This sequence joins TRBV5-1 and TRBJ2-1; tentatively, D is TRBD1 (6 bases). The CDR3 contains 15 residues. V lost 0 bases and J 4 bases, leaving 11 bases between the germline ends. Per the germline V gene, CDR1 is SGHRS and CDR2 is YFSETQ. CDR3 in amino acids: CASSLVGAQYNEQFF. The CDR3 bases are TGCGCCAGCAGCTTGGTGGGGGCGCAATACAATGAGCAGTTCTTC.

This chain links TRBV11-2 with TRBJ2-7, with 10 bases that match TRBD1. Looked up from germline, CDR1 is SGHAT and CDR2 is FQNNGV. The CDR3 length is 14 residues. V trimming: 5 bases; J trimming: 2 bases; junction bases outside the gene matches: 3. CDR3 residues: CASSHGQGAYEQYF. CDR3 sequence (DNA): TGTGCCAGCAGCCACGGACAGGGGGCCTACGAGCAGTACTTC.

V gene TRBV27 combines with J gene TRBJ1-1; D call uncertain. Germline CDR1 and CDR2: MNHEY and SMNVEV (reference sequence). This CDR3 comprises 17 residues. Trimming left V 0 bases short and J 0 bases short, with 14 bases between. CDR3 coding DNA: TGTGCCAGCAGTTTATCACGGTTAGCACAGCTGAACACTGAAGCTTTCTTT. This codes for CASSLSRLAQLNTEAFF.

The DNA for the CDR3 is TGTGCCAGCAGCTACCCCGGGACAGGGAGCTACGAGCAGTACTTC. Encoded protein: CASSYPGTGSYEQYF. This chain connects TRBV5-4 to TRBJ2-7; 9 bases map to TRBD1. J gave up 3 bases and V 3 bases, and 7 bases lay outside the gene matches. This CDR3 spans 15 amino acids. Germline assignment: CDR1 SGHNT and CDR2 YYREEE (reference sequence).

The chain is built from TRBV2 and TRBJ2-1; 11 bases align to TRBD2. This CDR3 has 15 amino acids. Trimming took 10 bases from V and 0 from J; bases not matched to a gene: 5. Germline loops: CDR1 SNHLY, CDR2 FYNNEI. CDR3 nucleotide sequence: TGTGCCACATCTAGCGGGAGGAACTCCTACAATGAGCAGTTCTTC. Residues: CATSSGRNSYNEQFF.

The chain has TRBV30 and TRBJ2-3; TRBD2 matches at 8 bases. With V trimmed by 8 bases and J by 5 bases, 9 bases remained unmatched. CDR3 length equals 13 residues. Germline V CDR1 and CDR2: GTSNPN, SVGIG (reference sequence). The CDR3 DNA reads as TGTGCCGGGGCGCAGCGGGAGAGAGATACGCAGTATTTT. Translation: CAGAQRERDTQYF.

The J gene is TRBJ1-5, the V gene TRBV28; a weak D match, TRBD1 (5 bases). CDR3 length: 14 residues. Trimming left V 3 bases short and J 6 bases short, with 12 bases between. Germline assignment: CDR1 MDHEN and CDR2 SYDVKM. The CDR3 sequence is CASSFRGRGQPQHF. The DNA of the CDR3 is TGTGCCAGCAGTTTTCGGGGGAGGGGTCAGCCCCAGCATTTT. Supplemented by reference TRBV28 and TRBJ1-5, the full variable domain reads DVKVTQSSRYLVKRTGEKVFLECVQDMDHENMFWYRQDPGLGLRLIYFSYDVKMKEKGDIPEGYSVSREKKERFSLILESASTNQTSMYLCASSFRGRGQPQHFGDGTRLSIL.

This chain joins TRBV28 and TRBJ2-1; 8 bases fit TRBD1. This CDR3 region has 15 residues. Trimming removed 3 bases from V and 9 bases from J; junction bases left unmatched: 10. Germline V gene sequence: CDR1 MDHEN, CDR2 SYDVKM. CDR3 nucleotides: TGTGCCAGCAGTTTTCCCGGCAGGGGGCCGGGTGAGCAGTTCTTC. Amino acids: CASSFPGRGPGEQFF. The variable domain in full, completed from reference TRBV28 and TRBJ2-1, reads DVKVTQSSRYLVKRTGEKVFLECVQDMDHENMFWYRQDPGLGLRLIYFSYDVKMKEKGDIPEGYSVSREKKERFSLILESASTNQTSMYLCASSFPGRGPGEQFFGPGTRLTVL.

The V and J genes are TRBV7-9 and TRBJ2-7, with 11 bases that match TRBD2. CDR1 is SEHNR and CDR2 is FQNEAQ in the germline V gene (reference sequence). The CDR3 loop spans 15 amino acids. The trim removed 5 bases at V and 2 bases at J, leaving 5 bases unmatched. CDR3 nucleotide sequence: TGTGCCAGCAGCGTCCTAGCGGGAGGTACCTACGAGCAGTACTTC. Translating gives CASSVLAGGTYEQYF.

J is TRBJ2-1 and V is TRBV27; the D gene is possibly TRBD1 (5 bases). The CDR3 is made up of 15 amino acids. V lost 1 base and J lost 7, with 14 bases in between. CDR1 is MNHEY, CDR2 SMNVEV, per germline (reference sequence). CDR3 in DNA: TGTGCCAGCAGTTTATGGGGCGGCACTTCAAATGAGCAGTTCTTC. Its translation is CASSLWGGTSNEQFF.

V is TRBV5-5 and J is TRBJ1-2; D call uncertain. This CDR3 is built from 14 residues. Looked up from germline, CDR1 is SGHKS and CDR2 is YYEKEE (reference sequence). The V gene lost 4 bases and the J gene lost 0 bases, with 10 bases spanning the gap. The CDR3 reads CASSRTGANYGYTF. CDR3 nucleotide sequence: TGTGCCAGCAGCAGGACGGGTGCTAACTATGGCTACACCTTC.

The chain has TRBV18 and TRBJ1-4, with 7 bases matching TRBD1. This CDR3 is built from 13 residues. V was clipped by 6 bases and J by 4 bases; unmatched bases: 2. From germline, CDR1 is KGHSH and CDR2 LQKENI. The chain's CDR3 is CASSGQYNEKLFF. The CDR3 nucleotides are TGTGCCAGCTCGGGACAGTATAATGAAAAACTGTTTTTT.

The chain combines TRBV10-3 with TRBJ2-1; TRBD1 matches 9 bases. The junction had 9 bases not matched to a gene; V was cut back by 4 bases and J by 8 bases. There are 15 residues in the CDR3. CDR1 and CDR2 (germline): ENHRY, SYGVKD. The chain's CDR3 is CAISGGPGQGHEQFF. The CDR3, as DNA: TGTGCCATCAGTGGGGGCCCGGGACAGGGTCATGAGCAGTTCTTC.

The gene calls are TRBV20-1 and TRBJ2-7; D uncertain. Germline V CDR1 and CDR2: DFQATT, SNEGSKA (reference sequence). There are 13 residues in the CDR3. V was cut by 3 bases and J by 9 bases, with 18 bases left in between. The CDR3: CSASSMALFGQYF. CDR3 sequence (DNA): TGCAGTGCTAGTTCCATGGCCCTATTCGGGCAGTACTTC.

DNA of the CDR3: TGTGCCACCAGCAGAGGAGGGGGAAATCAGCCCCAGCATTTT. Encoded protein: CATSRGGGNQPQHF. The chain carries TRBV15 and TRBJ1-5; D possibly corresponds to TRBD1 (6 bases). The CDR3 is 14 residues long. Germline CDR1 is LNHNV and CDR2 is YYDKDF (reference sequence). The V end lost 1 base, the J end lost 4 bases, and 8 bases lay between the germline ends.

V gene TRBV19 combines with J gene TRBJ1-1; possibly TRBD1 for D (5 bases). In germline, CDR1 is LNHDA, CDR2 SQIVND (reference sequence). Trimming shortened V by 6 bases and J by 1 base, and 9 bases separated the two germline ends. The CDR3 is 13 amino acids. The DNA of the CDR3 is TGTGCCAGTAGGACGCAGGGGAACACTGAAGCTTTCTTT. Protein sequence: CASRTQGNTEAFF.